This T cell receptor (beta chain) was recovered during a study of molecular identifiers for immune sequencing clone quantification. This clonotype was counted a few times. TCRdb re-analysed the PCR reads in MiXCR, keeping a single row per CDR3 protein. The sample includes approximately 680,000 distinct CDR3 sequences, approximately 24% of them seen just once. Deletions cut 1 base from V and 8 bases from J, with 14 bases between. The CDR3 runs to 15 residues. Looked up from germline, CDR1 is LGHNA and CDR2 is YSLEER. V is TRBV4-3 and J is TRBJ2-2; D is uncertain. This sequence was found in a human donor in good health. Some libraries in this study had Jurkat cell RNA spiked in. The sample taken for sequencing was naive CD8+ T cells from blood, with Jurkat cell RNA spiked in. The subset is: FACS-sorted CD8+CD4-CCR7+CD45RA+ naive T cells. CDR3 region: CASSQVSGFLGELFF. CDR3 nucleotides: TGCGCCAGCAGCCAAGTTTCCGGGTTCTTAGGGGAGCTGTTTTTT.